This TCR beta chain was sequenced for a study of post-analysis software for immune sequencing data. This CDR3 region has 12 residues. V lost 0 bases and J lost 7, with 7 bases in between. In germline, CDR1 is DFQATT, CDR2 SNEGSKA (reference sequence). Points from the study as a whole: TRBV5-6, TRBV5-1 and TRBV20-1 were among four or five TRBV segments more frequent in patients than controls.

Regarding this clonotype: Its antigen remains unknown.

Unique molecular identifiers were present in the TCR beta cDNA libraries. TCRdb re-analysed the PCR reads in MiXCR, keeping a single row per CDR3 protein. The sample yields hundreds of thousands of distinct CDR3 sequences, more than 50% seen once. V and J are TRBV20-1 and TRBJ2-1; no clear D gene. The sequence came from a girl aged 2-10 years with multiple sclerosis. Specimen: blood. CDR3 protein: CSARDIGNEQFF. The CDR3 bases are TGCAGTGCTAGAGATATCGGGAATGAGCAGTTCTTC.